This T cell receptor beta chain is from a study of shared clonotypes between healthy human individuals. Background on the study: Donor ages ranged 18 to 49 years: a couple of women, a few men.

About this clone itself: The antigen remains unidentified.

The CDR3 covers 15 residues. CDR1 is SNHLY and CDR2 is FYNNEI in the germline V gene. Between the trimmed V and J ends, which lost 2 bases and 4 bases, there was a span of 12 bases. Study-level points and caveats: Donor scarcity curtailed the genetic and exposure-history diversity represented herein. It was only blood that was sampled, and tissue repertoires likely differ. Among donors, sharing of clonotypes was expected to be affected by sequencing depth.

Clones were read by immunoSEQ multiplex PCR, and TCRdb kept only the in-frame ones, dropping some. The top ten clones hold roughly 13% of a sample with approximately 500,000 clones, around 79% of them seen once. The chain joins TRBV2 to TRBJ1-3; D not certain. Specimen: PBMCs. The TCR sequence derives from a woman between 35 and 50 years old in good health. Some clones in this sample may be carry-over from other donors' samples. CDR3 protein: CASSERRVLGNTIYF. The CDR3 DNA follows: TGTGCCAGCAGTGAAAGGAGGGTGCTCGGAAACACCATATATTTT.